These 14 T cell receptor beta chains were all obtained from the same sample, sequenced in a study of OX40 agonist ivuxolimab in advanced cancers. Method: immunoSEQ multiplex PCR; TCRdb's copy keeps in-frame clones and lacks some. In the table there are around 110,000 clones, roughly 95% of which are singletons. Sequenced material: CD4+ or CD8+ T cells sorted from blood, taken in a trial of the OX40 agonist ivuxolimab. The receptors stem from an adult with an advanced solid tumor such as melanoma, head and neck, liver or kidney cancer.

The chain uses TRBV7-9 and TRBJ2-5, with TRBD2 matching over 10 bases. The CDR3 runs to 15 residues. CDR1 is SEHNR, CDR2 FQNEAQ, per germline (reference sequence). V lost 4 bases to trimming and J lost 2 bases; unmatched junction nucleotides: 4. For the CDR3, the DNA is TGTGCCAGCAGCTCCGGACTAGCGGCACAAGAGACCCAGTACTTC. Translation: CASSSGLAAQETQYF.

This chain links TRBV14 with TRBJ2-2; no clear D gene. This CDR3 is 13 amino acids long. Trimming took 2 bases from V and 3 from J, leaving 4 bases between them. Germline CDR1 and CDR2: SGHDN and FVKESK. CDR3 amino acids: CASSQRYTGELFF. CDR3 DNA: TGTGCCAGCAGCCAACGCTACACCGGGGAGCTGTTTTTT.

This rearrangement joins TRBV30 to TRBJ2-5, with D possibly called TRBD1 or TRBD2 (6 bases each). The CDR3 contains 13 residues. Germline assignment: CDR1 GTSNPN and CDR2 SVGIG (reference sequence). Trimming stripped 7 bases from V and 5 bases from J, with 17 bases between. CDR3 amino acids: CAFSSGGPETQYF. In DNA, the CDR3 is TGTGCCTTCTCATCCGGGGGCCCGGAGACCCAGTACTTC.

The CDR3 region is CASSYGGAKNIQYF. As DNA, the CDR3 is TGTGCCAGCAGTTACGGGGGAGCTAAAAACATTCAGTACTTC. V and J are TRBV6-6 and TRBJ2-4; the D gene could be TRBD1 or TRBD2 (5 bases each). CDR3 length equals 14 residues. Germline assignment: CDR1 MNHNY and CDR2 SVGAGI (reference sequence). The V gene lost 2 bases and the J gene lost 4 bases, with 9 bases spanning the gap.

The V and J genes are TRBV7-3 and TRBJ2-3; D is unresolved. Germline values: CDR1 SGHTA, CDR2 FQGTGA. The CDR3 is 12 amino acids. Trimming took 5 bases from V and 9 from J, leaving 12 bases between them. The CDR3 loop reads CASSGNGVTQYF. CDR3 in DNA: TGTGCCAGCAGCGGAAATGGAGTCACGCAGTATTTT.

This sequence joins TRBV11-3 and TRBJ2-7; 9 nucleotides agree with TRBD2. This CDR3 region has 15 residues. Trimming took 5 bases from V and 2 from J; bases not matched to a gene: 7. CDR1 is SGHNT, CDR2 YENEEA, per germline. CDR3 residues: CASSAGGGQTYEQYF. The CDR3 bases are TGTGCCAGCAGCGCGGGGGGGGGACAGACCTACGAGCAGTACTTC.

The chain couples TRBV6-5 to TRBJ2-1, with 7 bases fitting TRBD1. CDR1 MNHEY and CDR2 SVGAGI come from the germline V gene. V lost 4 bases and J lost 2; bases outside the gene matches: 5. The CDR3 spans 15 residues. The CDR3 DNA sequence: TGTGCCAGCAGTTCCCCTGGGACAGCCTACAATGAGCAGTTCTTC. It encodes CASSSPGTAYNEQFF.

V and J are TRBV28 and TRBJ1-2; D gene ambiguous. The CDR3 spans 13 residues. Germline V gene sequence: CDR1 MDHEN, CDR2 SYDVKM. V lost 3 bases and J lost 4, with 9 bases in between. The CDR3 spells CASSFRLGYGYTF. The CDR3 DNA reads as TGTGCCAGCAGTTTCCGGTTAGGCTATGGCTACACCTTC.

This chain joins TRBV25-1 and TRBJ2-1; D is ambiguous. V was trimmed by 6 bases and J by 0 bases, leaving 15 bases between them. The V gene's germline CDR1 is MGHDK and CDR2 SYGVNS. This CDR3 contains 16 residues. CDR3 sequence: CASRSERSGSYNEQFF. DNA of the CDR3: TGTGCCAGCAGATCTGAGAGGTCCGGCTCCTACAATGAGCAGTTCTTC.

The CDR3 DNA follows: TGTGCCAGCAGCCCCCGGGACTCCACCCGGGAAAAACTGTTTTTT. Its protein product is CASSPRDSTREKLFF. The V call is TRBV7-2, the J call TRBJ1-4; D is perhaps TRBD1 (5 bases). Trimming pared 5 bases from V and 8 bases from J, leaving 18 bases between. Looked up from germline, CDR1 is SGHTA and CDR2 is FQGNSA. This CDR3 contains 15 residues.

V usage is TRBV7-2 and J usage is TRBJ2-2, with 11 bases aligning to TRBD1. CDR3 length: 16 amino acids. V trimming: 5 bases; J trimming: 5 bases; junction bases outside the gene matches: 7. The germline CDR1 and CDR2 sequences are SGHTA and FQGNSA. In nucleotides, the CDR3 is TGTGCCAGCAGCACCGGACAGGGGGCCCCAACCGGGGAGCTGTTTTTT. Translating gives CASSTGQGAPTGELFF.

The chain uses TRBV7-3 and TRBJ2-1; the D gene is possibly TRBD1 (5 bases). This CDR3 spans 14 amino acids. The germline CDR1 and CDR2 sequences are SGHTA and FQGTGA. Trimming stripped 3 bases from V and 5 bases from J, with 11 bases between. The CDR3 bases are TGTGCCAGCAGCTTTCAGGGCGGAGACAATGAGCAGTTCTTC. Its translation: CASSFQGGDNEQFF.

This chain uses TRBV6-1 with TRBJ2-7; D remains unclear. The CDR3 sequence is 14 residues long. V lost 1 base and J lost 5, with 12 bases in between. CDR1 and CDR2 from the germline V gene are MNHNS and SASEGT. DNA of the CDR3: TGTGCCAGCAGTGAAGTCTGGCTGCGGAACGAGCAGTACTTC. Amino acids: CASSEVWLRNEQYF.

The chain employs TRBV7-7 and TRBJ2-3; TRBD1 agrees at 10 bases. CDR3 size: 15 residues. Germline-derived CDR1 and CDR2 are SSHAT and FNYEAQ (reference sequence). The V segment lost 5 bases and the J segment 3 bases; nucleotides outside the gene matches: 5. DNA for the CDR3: TGTGCCAGCAGCCCCGGACAGGGGGGAACAGATACGCAGTATTTT. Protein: CASSPGQGGTDTQYF. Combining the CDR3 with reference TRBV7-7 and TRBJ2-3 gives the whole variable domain GAGVSQSPRYKVTKRGQDVTLRCDPISSHATLYWYQQALGQGPEFLTYFNYEAQPDKSGLPSDRFSAERPEGSISTLTIQRTEQRDSAMYRCASSPGQGGTDTQYFGPGTRLTVL.